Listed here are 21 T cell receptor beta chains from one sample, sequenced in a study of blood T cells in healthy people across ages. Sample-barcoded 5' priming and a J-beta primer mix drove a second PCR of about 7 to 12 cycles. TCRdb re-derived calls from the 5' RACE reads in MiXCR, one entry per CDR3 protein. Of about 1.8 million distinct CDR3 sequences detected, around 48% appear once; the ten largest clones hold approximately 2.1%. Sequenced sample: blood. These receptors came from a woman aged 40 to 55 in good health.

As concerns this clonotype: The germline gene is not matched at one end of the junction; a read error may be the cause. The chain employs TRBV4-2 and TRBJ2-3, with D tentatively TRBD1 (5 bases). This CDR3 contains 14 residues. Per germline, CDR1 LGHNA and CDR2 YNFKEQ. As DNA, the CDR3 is TGTGCCAACAGCCAAGGGGATCGGACAGATACGCAGTATTTT. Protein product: CANSQGDRTDTQYF.

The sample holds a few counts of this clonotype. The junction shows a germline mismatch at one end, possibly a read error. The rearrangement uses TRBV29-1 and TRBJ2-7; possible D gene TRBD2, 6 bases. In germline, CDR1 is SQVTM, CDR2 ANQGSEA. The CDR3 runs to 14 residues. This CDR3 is CSVGLSGYSDEQYF. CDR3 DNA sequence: TGCAGCGTGGGACTGTCTGGGTACTCCGACGAGCAGTACTTC.

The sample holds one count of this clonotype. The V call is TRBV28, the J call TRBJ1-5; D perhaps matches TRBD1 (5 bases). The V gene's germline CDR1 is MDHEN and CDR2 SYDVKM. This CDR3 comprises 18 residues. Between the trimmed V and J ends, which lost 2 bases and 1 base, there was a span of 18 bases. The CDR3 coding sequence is TGTGCCAGCAGTTTAAATGTACCAGGGTATATGAGCAATCAGCCCCAGCATTTT. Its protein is CASSLNVPGYMSNQPQHF.

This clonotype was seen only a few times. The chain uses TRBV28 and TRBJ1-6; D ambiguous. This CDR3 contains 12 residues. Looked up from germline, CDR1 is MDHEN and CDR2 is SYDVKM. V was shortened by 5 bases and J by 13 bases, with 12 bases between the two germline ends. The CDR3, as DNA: TGTGCCAGCAGTCGCTCCGAGGCCCCCCTCCACTTT. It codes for CASSRSEAPLHF.

Here the CDR3 DNA reads TGTGCCAGCAGCCGGGACTTCCGCCAAGAGACCCAGTTCTTC. This codes for CASSRDFRQETQFF. This chain links TRBV7-2 with TRBJ2-5; the D gene is possibly TRBD2 (6 bases). The J call may not be correct, given that the DNA end is closer to TRBJ2-1. CDR3 length: 14 residues. Germline V gene lookup returns CDR1 SGHTA and CDR2 FQGNSA.

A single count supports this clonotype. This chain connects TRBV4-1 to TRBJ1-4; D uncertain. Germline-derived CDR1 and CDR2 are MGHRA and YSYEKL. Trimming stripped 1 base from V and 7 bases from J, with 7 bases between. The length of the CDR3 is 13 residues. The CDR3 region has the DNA TGCGCCAGCAGCCAAGCAAAAATTGAAAAACTGTTTTTT. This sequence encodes CASSQAKIEKLFF.

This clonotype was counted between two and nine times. This CDR3 is CASSPWTGSNTEAFF. DNA for the CDR3: TGTGCCAGCAGCCCCTGGACAGGGTCGAACACTGAAGCTTTCTTT. The chain is built from TRBV5-5 and TRBJ1-1, with 8 bases fitting TRBD1. Per germline, CDR1 SGHKS and CDR2 YYEKEE (reference sequence). V was pared by 4 bases and J by 1 base, with 6 bases of the junction left unmatched. This CDR3 region has 15 residues. Full variable domain (remainder filled in from reference TRBV5-5 and TRBJ1-1): DAGVTQSPTHLIKTRGQQVTLRCSPISGHKSVSWYQQVLGQGPQFIFQYYEKEERGRGNFPDRFSARQFPNYSSELNVNALLLGDSALYLCASSPWTGSNTEAFFGQGTRLTVV.

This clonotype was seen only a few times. CDR3 nucleotides: TGTGCCAGCAGTTCTCTTGGACAGGGTTTAGGCGGCTACACCTTC. Protein product: CASSSLGQGLGGYTF. This rearrangement joins TRBV27 to TRBJ1-2, with 8 bases identical to TRBD1. Germline CDR1 is MNHEY and CDR2 is SMNVEV (reference sequence). CDR3 length: 15 amino acids. Trimming cost V 4 bases and J 8 bases; bases outside gene matches: 12.

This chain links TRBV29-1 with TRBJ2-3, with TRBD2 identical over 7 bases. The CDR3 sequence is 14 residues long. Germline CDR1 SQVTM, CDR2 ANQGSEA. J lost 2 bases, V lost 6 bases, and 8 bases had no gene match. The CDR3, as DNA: TGCAGCGTGCGGGACTACCATCCCACAGATACGCAGTATTTT. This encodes CSVRDYHPTDTQYF.

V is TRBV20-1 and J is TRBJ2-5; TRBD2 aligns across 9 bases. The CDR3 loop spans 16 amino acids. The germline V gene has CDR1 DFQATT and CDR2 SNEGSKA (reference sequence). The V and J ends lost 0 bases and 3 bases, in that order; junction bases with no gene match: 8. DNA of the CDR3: TGCAGTGCTAGAGATCCGGCTAGCGGGGTTAAAGAGACCCAGTACTTC. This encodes CSARDPASGVKETQYF.

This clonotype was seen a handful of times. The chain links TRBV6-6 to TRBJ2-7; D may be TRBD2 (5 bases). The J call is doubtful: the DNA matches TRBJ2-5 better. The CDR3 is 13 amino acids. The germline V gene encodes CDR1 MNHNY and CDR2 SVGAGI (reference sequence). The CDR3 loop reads CASRQTAEETQYF. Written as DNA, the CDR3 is TGTGCCAGCAGACAAACAGCGGAAGAGACCCAGTACTTC.

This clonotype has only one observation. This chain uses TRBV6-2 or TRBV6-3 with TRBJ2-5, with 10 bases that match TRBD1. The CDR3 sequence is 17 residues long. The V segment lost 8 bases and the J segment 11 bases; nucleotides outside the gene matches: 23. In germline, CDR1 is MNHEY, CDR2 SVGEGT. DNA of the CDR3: TGTGCCAGCGAAGAACTCGGGACAGGGGTTGGAGTCAATGAGCAGTACTTC. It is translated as CASEELGTGVGVNEQYF.

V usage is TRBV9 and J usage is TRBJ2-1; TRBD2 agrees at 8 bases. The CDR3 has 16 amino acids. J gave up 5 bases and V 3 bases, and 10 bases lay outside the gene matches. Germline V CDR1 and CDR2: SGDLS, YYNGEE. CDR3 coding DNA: TGTGCCAGCAGCGCCCGCTCGGGACTAGAGAACAATGAGCAGTTCTTC. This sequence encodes CASSARSGLENNEQFF.

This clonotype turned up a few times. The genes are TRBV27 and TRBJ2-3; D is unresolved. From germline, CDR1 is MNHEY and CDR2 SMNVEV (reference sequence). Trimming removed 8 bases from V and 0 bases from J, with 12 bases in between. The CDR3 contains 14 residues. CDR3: CASSYATSTDTQYF. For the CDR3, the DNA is TGTGCCAGCTCTTACGCGACAAGCACAGATACGCAGTATTTT.

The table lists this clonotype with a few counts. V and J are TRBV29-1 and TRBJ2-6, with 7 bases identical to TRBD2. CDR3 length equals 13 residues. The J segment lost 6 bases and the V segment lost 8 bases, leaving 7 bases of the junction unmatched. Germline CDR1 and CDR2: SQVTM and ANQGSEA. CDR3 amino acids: CSIGGGEANVLTF. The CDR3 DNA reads TGCAGCATTGGGGGAGGGGAGGCCAACGTCCTGACTTTC.

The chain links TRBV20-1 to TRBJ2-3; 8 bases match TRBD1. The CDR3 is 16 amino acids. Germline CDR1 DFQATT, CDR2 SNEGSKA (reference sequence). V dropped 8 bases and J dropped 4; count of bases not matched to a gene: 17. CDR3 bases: TGCAGTCCAATCACCCTAGGACAGGGTCGAGCAGATACGCAGTATTTT. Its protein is CSPITLGQGRADTQYF.

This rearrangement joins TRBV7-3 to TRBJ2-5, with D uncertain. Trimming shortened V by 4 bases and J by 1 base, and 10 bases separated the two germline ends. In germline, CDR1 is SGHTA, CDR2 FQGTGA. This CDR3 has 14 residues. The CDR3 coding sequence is TGTGCCAGCAGCTGGGCCGGAAGCCAAGAGACCCAGTACTTC. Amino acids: CASSWAGSQETQYF.

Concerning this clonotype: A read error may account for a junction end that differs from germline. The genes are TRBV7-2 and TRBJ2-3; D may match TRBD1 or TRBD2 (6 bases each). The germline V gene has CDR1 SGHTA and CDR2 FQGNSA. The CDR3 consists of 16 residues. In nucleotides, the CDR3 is TGTGCCAACAGCTTATGGGGGGCCTTGACAACAGATACGCAGTATTTT. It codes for CANSLWGALTTDTQYF.

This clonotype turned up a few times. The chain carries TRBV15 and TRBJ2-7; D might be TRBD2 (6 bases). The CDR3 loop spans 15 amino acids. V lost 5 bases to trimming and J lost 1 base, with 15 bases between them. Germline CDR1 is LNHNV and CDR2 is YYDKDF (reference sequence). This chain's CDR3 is CATSALGLLSYEQYF. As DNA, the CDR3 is TGTGCCACCAGCGCTTTAGGACTATTATCCTACGAGCAGTACTTC.

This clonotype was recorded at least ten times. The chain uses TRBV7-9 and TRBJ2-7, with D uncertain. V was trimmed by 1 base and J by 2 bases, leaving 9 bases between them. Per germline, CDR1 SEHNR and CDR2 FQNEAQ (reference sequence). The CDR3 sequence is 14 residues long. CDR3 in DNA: TGTGCCAGCAGCTTAGGGCAGGTTCCCTACGAGCAGTACTTC. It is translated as CASSLGQVPYEQYF.

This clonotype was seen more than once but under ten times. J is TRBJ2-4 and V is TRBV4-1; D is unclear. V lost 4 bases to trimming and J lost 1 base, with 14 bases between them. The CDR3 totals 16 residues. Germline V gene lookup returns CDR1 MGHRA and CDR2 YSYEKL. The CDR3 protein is CASSPVPESAKNIQYF. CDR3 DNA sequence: TGCGCCAGCAGCCCGGTCCCTGAGTCGGCCAAAAACATTCAGTACTTC.